A selection of T cell receptor beta chains follows, all from one sample in a study of shared clonotypes between healthy human individuals. Assay used: immunoSEQ multiplex PCR; TCRdb lists only in-frame clones, some missing. Of some 2.1 million clones listed, around 96% are singletons. The sample consisted of naive CD8+ T cells sorted from blood. The receptors were gathered from a man between 18 and 29 years old in good health. The CDR3 runs from the conserved cysteine through the conserved F or W. A D gene is named only where the DNA matches it firmly. Only part of the rows carry a size: once, few, many, or a class if the clone is expanded.

CASSEPNYEQYF TGTGCCAGCAGTGAGCCAAACTACGAGCAGTACTTC . TRBV25-1 . TRBJ2-7
CASSSWRLAVTTGELFF TGTGCCAGCAGCTCCTGGAGGCTAGCGGTTACCACCGGGGAGCTGTTTTTT . TRBV7-8 TRBD2 TRBJ2-2
CASSLGAAATNEKLFF TGTGCCAGCAGCTTAGGAGCGGCCGCAACTAATGAAAAACTGTTTTTT . TRBV11-2 . TRBJ1-4
CASSQDWGNLNTGELFF TGTGCCAGCAGCCAAGATTGGGGTAACCTAAACACCGGGGAGCTGTTTTTT . TRBV14 . TRBJ2-2
CASKVNPTRDTQYF TGTGCCAGCAAGGTGAACCCGACCCGGGATACGCAGTATTTT . TRBV2 . TRBJ2-3
CASSTTLLQTEAFF TGTGCCAGCAGCACAACATTACTGCAAACTGAAGCTTTCTTT . TRBV28 . TRBJ1-1
CASSLTGDSNQPQHF TGTGCCAGCAGCTTAACAGGAGATAGCAATCAGCCCCAGCATTTT . TRBV7-9 . TRBJ1-5
CSVEWYYEQYF TGCAGCGTTGAATGGTACTACGAGCAGTACTTC . TRBV29-1 . TRBJ2-7
CASSTSGSSYNEQFF TGTGCTAGCAGCACTAGCGGGAGCTCCTACAATGAGCAGTTCTTC . TRBV7-7 TRBD2 TRBJ2-1
CASSYGTGTDTQYF TGTGCCAGCAGTTACGGGACAGGCACAGATACGCAGTATTTT . TRBV6-6 TRBD1 TRBJ2-3
CASGEFYNEQFF TGTGCCAGCGGGGAGTTCTACAATGAGCAGTTCTTC . TRBV9 . TRBJ2-1
CASSLGTDEGNEQFF TGTGCCAGCAGTTTAGGGACGGACGAGGGCAATGAGCAGTTCTTC . TRBV28 . TRBJ2-1
CAIQTGEHEQYF TGTGCCATACAGACAGGGGAACACGAGCAGTACTTC . TRBV28 TRBD1 TRBJ2-7
CASSHASGDNTGELFF TGCGCCAGCAGTCATGCCAGCGGGGATAACACCGGGGAGCTGTTTTTT . TRBV4-1 TRBD2 TRBJ2-2
CASSFQGQLNTGELFF TGTGCCAGCAGCTTCCAAGGACAGCTGAACACCGGGGAGCTGTTTTTT . TRBV7-9 . TRBJ2-2
CASGLNTGELFF TGTGCCTCCGGGCTGAACACCGGGGAGCTGTTTTTT . TRBV19 . TRBJ2-2
CASSSYDSGETQYF TGTGCCAGCAGTTCCTATGACTCGGGAGAGACCCAGTACTTC . TRBV27 . TRBJ2-5
CASSLYDSSNQPQHF TGTGCCAGCAGTTTATACGACAGCAGCAATCAGCCCCAGCATTTT . TRBV27 . TRBJ1-5
CASSGQGDEAFF TGTGCCAGCAGCGGACAGGGGGATGAAGCTTTCTTT . TRBV11-3 TRBD1 TRBJ1-1
CSVEVGGYGEQYF TGCAGCGTTGAAGTCGGCGGTTATGGCGAGCAGTACTTC . TRBV29-1 . TRBJ2-7
CASSVGTSNEQFF TGTGCCAGCAGCGTGGGGACTAGCAATGAGCAGTTCTTC . TRBV9 TRBD2 TRBJ2-1
CASSPLAGGPYEQYF TGTGCCAGCAGTCCTCTAGCGGGAGGGCCCTACGAGCAGTACTTC . TRBV7-8 TRBD2 TRBJ2-7
CASSDGGTSNQPQHF TGTGCCAGCAGTGACGGGGGAACTAGCAATCAGCCCCAGCATTTT . TRBV6-6 . TRBJ1-5
CASRQELTYEQYF TGTGCCAGCCGACAGGAACTAACGTACGAGCAGTACTTC . TRBV10-3 . TRBJ2-7
CATSRDRQTGELFF TGTGCCACCAGCAGAGATAGGCAGACCGGGGAGCTGTTTTTT once TRBV15 . TRBJ2-2
CASTLGGGGLQEQYF TGTGCCAGCACCCTTGGGGGTGGAGGGCTCCAAGAGCAGTACTTC . TRBV6-1 . TRBJ2-7
CASSLNRDYEQYF TGCGCCAGCAGCCTTAACAGGGACTACGAGCAGTACTTC . TRBV4-1 . TRBJ2-7
CASSYGDSGSYEQYF TGTGCCAGCAGCTATGGGGATTCGGGATCTTACGAGCAGTACTTC . TRBV6-1 . TRBJ2-7
CASSLALDRGQGYTF TGTGCCAGCAGCTTAGCGCTAGACAGGGGGCAAGGCTACACCTTC once TRBV7-9 TRBD1 TRBJ1-2
CASSQEPGYNEQFF TGCGCCAGCAGCCAAGAACCGGGTTACAATGAGCAGTTCTTC . TRBV4-1 . TRBJ2-1
CAIPGGQGMFEQYF TGTGCCATCCCAGGGGGCCAGGGCATGTTCGAGCAGTACTTC . TRBV6-1 TRBD1 TRBJ2-7
CASSIAGGLEQFF TGTGCCAGTAGTATAGCGGGAGGGCTTGAGCAGTTCTTC . TRBV19 TRBD2 TRBJ2-1
CAIRASTDTQYF TGTGCCATCAGGGCTAGCACAGATACGCAGTATTTT . TRBV10-3 . TRBJ2-3